The T cell receptor (beta chain) described here comes from a study of beta chain features in type 1 diabetes. General study points: Naive, central memory and Treg TCRB repertoires appeared more alike in patients than in healthy donors. Insertions were fewer and deletions more numerous at VDJ junctions in type 1 diabetes patients. Moderate but significant shortening of TCRB CDR3s was recorded in all four CD4+ subsets from Type 1 diabetes patients.

As concerns this clone: The antigen remains unidentified.

Based on CD45RO/CCR7/CD25/CD127/CD95/CD27, CD4+ regulatory, stem cell-like memory, naive and central memory cells were sorted. Purities in excess of 98% were seen in all sorted populations. This CDR3 region has 14 residues. With V trimmed by 3 bases and J by 6 bases, 2 bases remained unmatched. Looked up from germline, CDR1 is SGDLS and CDR2 is YYNGEE. Expressed TCRB transcripts were sequenced because the isolated RNA had all been reverse transcribed beforehand. The protocol was immunoSEQ multiplex PCR, while the TCRdb copy is restricted to in-frame clones and leaves out a portion. The table records tens of thousands of clones, approximately 65% of them present only once.

The sequence was obtained from a woman in her 30s with type 1 diabetes. The chain uses TRBV9 and TRBJ2-7; TRBD2 aligns across 14 bases. Sequences were obtained from Tregs from blood. Here the CDR3 DNA reads TGTGCCAGCAGCGCGGGGACTAGCGGGAGCGAGCAGTACTTC. Protein: CASSAGTSGSEQYF.